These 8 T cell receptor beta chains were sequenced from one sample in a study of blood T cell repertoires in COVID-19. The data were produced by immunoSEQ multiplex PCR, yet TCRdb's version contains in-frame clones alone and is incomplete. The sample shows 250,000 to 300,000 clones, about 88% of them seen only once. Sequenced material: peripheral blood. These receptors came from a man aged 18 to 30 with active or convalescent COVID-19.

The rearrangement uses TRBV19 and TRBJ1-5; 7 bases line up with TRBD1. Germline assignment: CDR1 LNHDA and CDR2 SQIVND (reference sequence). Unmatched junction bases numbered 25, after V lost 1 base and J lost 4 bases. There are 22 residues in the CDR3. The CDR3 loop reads CASSIVLTGNIRTTLANQPQHF. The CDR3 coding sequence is TGTGCCAGTAGTATAGTTTTGACAGGGAATATTCGGACAACCCTAGCAAATCAGCCCCAGCATTTT.

The CDR3 spells CAWSVGQGQGNSPLHF. CDR3 nucleotides: TGTGCCTGGAGTGTAGGGCAGGGACAGGGGAATTCACCCCTCCACTTT. The V call is TRBV30, the J call TRBJ1-6, with 10 bases identical to TRBD1. The CDR3 covers 16 residues. Germline CDR1 GTSNPN, CDR2 SVGIG (reference sequence). V lost 0 bases to trimming and J lost 7 bases; unmatched junction nucleotides: 6.

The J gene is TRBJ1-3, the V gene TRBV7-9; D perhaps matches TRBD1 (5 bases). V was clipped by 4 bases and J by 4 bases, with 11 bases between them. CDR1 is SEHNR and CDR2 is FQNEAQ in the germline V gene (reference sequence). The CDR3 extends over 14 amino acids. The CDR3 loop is CASSSPRQGNTIYF. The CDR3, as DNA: TGTGCCAGCAGCTCCCCTCGACAGGGAAACACCATATATTTT.

The CDR3 DNA is TGCAGCGTCGCAGGGGCCTCCGGATGGGAGCAGTACTTC. Its translation is CSVAGASGWEQYF. The chain combines TRBV29-1 with TRBJ2-7, with a tentative D call TRBD1 (6 bases). V was pared by 6 bases and J by 7 bases, with 19 bases between. The CDR3 totals 13 residues. Germline V CDR1 and CDR2: SQVTM, ANQGSEA.

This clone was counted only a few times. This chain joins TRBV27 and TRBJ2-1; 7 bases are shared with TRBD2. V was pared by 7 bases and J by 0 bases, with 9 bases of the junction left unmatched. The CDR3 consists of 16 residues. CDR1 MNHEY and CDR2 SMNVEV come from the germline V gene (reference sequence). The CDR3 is CASKSTSASSYNEQFF. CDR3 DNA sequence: TGTGCCAGCAAGTCAACTAGCGCGAGCTCCTACAATGAGCAGTTCTTC.

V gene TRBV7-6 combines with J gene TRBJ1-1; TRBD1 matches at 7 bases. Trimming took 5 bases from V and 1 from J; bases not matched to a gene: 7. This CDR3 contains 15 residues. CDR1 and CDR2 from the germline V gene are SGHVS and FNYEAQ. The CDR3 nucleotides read TGTGCCAGCAGCCCCCTAGAGGGGGCGAACACTGAAGCTTTCTTT. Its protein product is CASSPLEGANTEAFF.

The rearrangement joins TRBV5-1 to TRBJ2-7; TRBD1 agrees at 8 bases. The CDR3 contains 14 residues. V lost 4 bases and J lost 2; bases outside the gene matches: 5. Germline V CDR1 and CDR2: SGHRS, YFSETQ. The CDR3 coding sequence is TGCGCCAGCAGCCCGACAGGGGAGGCCTACGAGCAGTACTTC. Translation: CASSPTGEAYEQYF.

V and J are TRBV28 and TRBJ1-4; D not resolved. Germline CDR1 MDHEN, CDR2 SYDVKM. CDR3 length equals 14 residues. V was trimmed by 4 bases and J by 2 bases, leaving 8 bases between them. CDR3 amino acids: CASSYEQTNEKLFF. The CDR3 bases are TGTGCCAGCAGTTATGAACAGACTAATGAAAAACTGTTTTTT.